This is a list of T cell receptor beta chains from one sample in a study of T cell repertoires in cytomegalovirus infection. TCRdb reprocessed the reads via MiXCR and lists one record per CDR3 protein. The table has tens of thousands of distinct CDR3 sequences, roughly 20% seen once. Their target antigens are unknown. The sample was PBMCs, sequenced either directly or after in vitro stimulation (not recorded which). The receptors originated from a human donor in good health (CMV status not recorded). Some clones in this sample may be carry-over from other donors' samples. Each CDR3 is given with its conserved first and last residue. A D gene is named only where the DNA matches it firmly. A row's size may be missing; if present it is once, few, many or a size class.

J gene	clone size	V gene	D gene	CDR3 DNA	CDR3 protein
TRBJ2-6	few	TRBV15	NA	TGTGCCACCAGCAGAGATATCGGCTCTGGGGCCAACGTCCTGACTTTC	CATSRDIGSGANVLTF
TRBJ2-2	few	TRBV29-1	NA	TGCAGCGTTGAATATACTACCGGGGAGCTGTTTTTT	CSVEYTTGELFF
TRBJ1-1	many	TRBV7-2	TRBD1	TGTGCCAGCAGCTTGTATGACAGGGGAGAAGCTTTCTTT	CASSLYDRGEAFF
TRBJ2-1	NA	TRBV20-1	TRBD2	TGCAGTGCTAGGGGGAGCGGGATTTACAATGAGCAGTTCTTC	CSARGSGIYNEQFF
TRBJ1-3	NA	TRBV15	NA	TGTGCCACCAGCAGACAGGCGAGTGGAAACACCATATATTTT	CATSRQASGNTIYF
TRBJ1-5	NA	TRBV12-3/TRBV12-4	NA	TGTGCCAGCAGTTTAGGAGGGCGCGGTCCTGTGCCCCAGCATTTT	CASSLGGRGPVPQHF
TRBJ2-7	NA	TRBV20-1	NA	TGCAGTGCCCCCCCCGCGGAGTGGTCCTACGAGCAGTACTTC	CSAPPAEWSYEQYF
TRBJ1-2	few	TRBV6-6	NA	TGTGCCAGCAGTTACTCTATGCAGGCATACTATGGCTACACCTTC	CASSYSMQAYYGYTF
TRBJ1-6	few	TRBV27	NA	TGTGCCAGCAGTTTATCTGGGGGAAGGCTCAATTCACCCCTCCACTTT	CASSLSGGRLNSPLHF
TRBJ2-2	many	TRBV7-8	NA	TGTGCCAGCTCACCTGGCGGCACCTCCACCGGGGAGCTGTTTTTT	CASSPGGTSTGELFF
TRBJ2-1	many	TRBV7-2	TRBD2	TGTGCCAGCTCAACCGGTCGGGTTAGCGGGAGCTCCTACAATGAGCAGTTCTTC	CASSTGRVSGSSYNEQFF
TRBJ2-3	many	TRBV4-1	TRBD2	TGCGCCAGCAGCCAAGTCCTAGCGGGAGGGAGAGATACGCAGTATTTT	CASSQVLAGGRDTQYF
TRBJ2-1	NA	TRBV5-1	NA	TGCGCCAGCAGCTTAAAGGATGACTACAATGAGCAGTTCTTC	CASSLKDDYNEQFF
TRBJ2-2	NA	TRBV5-1	NA	TGCGCCAGCAGCTTGGATCACGGGGAGCTGTTTTTT	CASSLDHGELFF
TRBJ1-5	many	TRBV7-2	NA	TGTGCCAGCAGCTTAAGGGGGAGGCAGCCCCAGCATTTT	CASSLRGRQPQHF
TRBJ2-5	NA	TRBV18	TRBD1	TGTGCCAGCTCATACGGGACAGGGCGGCAAGAGACCCAGTACTTC	CASSYGTGRQETQYF
TRBJ1-2	few	TRBV6-1	TRBD1	TGTGCCAGCCGACAGGGTACAAGCGGGCTCACCTTC	CASRQGTSGLTF
TRBJ2-1	NA	TRBV10-3	TRBD2	TGTGCCATCAGTAGCGGGACGACCTCCTACAATGAGCAGTTCTTC	CAISSGTTSYNEQFF
TRBJ2-1	once	TRBV5-1	TRBD1	TGCGCCAGCAGAACGGGACAGGGGACGAATGAGCAGTTCTTC	CASRTGQGTNEQFF
TRBJ2-7	NA	TRBV18	NA	TGTGCCAGCTCAGCAGACTACGAGCAGTACTTC	CASSADYEQYF
TRBJ1-1	many	TRBV28	NA	TGTGCCAGCAACATCAATACAGGCGAAGCTTTCTTT	CASNINTGEAFF
TRBJ1-2	few	TRBV4-1	NA	TGCGCCAGCAGCCAAGAAAACTCGCCACAGTATGGCTACACCTTC	CASSQENSPQYGYTF
TRBJ1-6	few	TRBV6-2/TRBV6-3	NA	TGTGCCAGCAGGACCCTCGAGGGAGGATATAATTCACCCCTCCACTTT	CASRTLEGGYNSPLHF
TRBJ1-1	NA	TRBV7-2	TRBD1	TGTGCCAGCAGCTTGGACAGGGCAAAAAGGGCTTTCTTT	CASSLDRAKRAFF
TRBJ2-5	few	TRBV27	NA	TGTGCCAGCAGTTTTTCAGGGCCCGGGGAGACCCAGTACTTC	CASSFSGPGETQYF
TRBJ2-1	NA	TRBV7-2	NA	TGTGCCAGCGCGCTTGAGGAGGGCTCCTACAATGAGCAGTTCTTC	CASALEEGSYNEQFF